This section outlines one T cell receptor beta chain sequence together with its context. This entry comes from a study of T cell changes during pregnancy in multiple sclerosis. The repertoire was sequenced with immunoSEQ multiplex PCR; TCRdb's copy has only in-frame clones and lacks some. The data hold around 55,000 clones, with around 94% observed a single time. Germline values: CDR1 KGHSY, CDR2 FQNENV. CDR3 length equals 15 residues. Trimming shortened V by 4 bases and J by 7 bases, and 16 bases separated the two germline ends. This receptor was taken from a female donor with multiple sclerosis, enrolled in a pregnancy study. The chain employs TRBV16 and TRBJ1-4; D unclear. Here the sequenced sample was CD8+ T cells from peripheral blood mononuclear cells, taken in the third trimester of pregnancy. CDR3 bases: TGTGCCAGCAGCCCCCGGTTGATTTCGGGTGAAAAACTGTTTTTT. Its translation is CASSPRLISGEKLFF.